This T cell receptor beta chain was captured by sequencing in a study of control samples from healthy donors and cancer patients. The CDR3 runs 17 residues. The trim removed 5 bases at V and 6 bases at J, leaving 14 bases unmatched. Germline values: CDR1 MDHEN, CDR2 SYDVKM. Measured with immunoSEQ multiplex PCR; TCRdb has only the in-frame clones, and not every one. This table holds some 20,000 clones, more than 80% found once. The specimen sequenced was PBMCs. The rearrangement links TRBV28 to TRBJ2-2, with 8 bases matching TRBD1. The receptor's source is a man in his 60s with head and neck cancer. The chain's CDR3 is CASSTDQGAFRSGELFF. DNA of the CDR3: TGTGCCAGCAGTACAGATCAGGGGGCGTTTCGCTCCGGGGAGCTGTTTTTT.